This T cell receptor beta chain was retrieved from a study of CD8+CD57+ T cells in acquired aplastic anemia. Study-level results: Patients did not significantly differ from controls in CD8+ Simpson's diversity. Patients and controls turned out to have roughly 30 CD8+ CDR3 sequences in common.

Comment on this clonotype: The antigen is not known.

The patients chosen for sequencing had shown expansion of CD8+CD57+ cells (detected by flow cytometry). Every patient was diagnosed with severe acquired aplastic anemia. No patient had been given any therapy when blood was sampled. Germline trimming cut 2 bases from V and 2 bases from J; bases unmatched to any gene: 5. This CDR3 has 15 amino acids. CDR1 and CDR2 (germline): SGHRS, YFSETQ. Investigators profiled TCR beta VDJ and CDR3 from genomic DNA template. MiXCR was run by TCRdb on the reads, yielding one entry per CDR3 protein. The sample holds approximately 190,000 distinct CDR3 sequences, just under 50% seen once.

What was sequenced was sorted CD4+, CD8+, or CD8+CD57+ T cells (not recorded which) from PBMCs. V is TRBV5-1 and J is TRBJ2-3, with TRBD2 matching 7 bases. The source is a human donor with aplastic anemia. The DNA for the CDR3 is TGCGCCAGCAGCTTCGCGGGGGAGTCCACAGATACGCAGTATTTT. Its translation is CASSFAGESTDTQYF.